This TCR beta chain was sequenced in a study of blood T cell repertoires in COVID-19 (dated by TCRdb to 2018 to 2020). As for the study more broadly: The collaborator samples originated in the United States, Italy and Spain and spanned the acute and convalescent phases of COVID-19. The material from the prospective study consisted of cDNA or gDNA derived from T cells, B-cell-depleted T cells, or PBMCs. Deeply sampled blood TCRbeta repertoires from subjects exposed to, actively infected with, or recovered from COVID-19 were included in the dataset. The repertoires were made available in a free public database intended to serve as a resource for research on the immune response to SARS-CoV-2. The samples were drawn from the first 160 participants of the ongoing ImmuneRACE study and from 1,254 subjects provided by 6 global collaborators. Sample metadata almost always included a de-identified subject ID, COVID-19 status, age in years and sex. HLA class I and class II types, where available, came from metadata supplied by the sample provider rather than from assay-based typing.

For this clone: The specificity of this receptor is unknown. Base-call qualities are not available, and no considerably larger clone is one nucleotide away.

What the work shows at the level of the full study, not this receptor alone: The quantity of clinical and demographic metadata differed by source and by participant and was supplied without curation.

In the prospective study, participants were roughly 18 to 95 years old, resided in about two dozen geographic areas of the United States, and were enrolled through a virtual design. In the prospective study, cohorts were assigned on the basis of participant-reported clinical history obtained from a screening survey and a study questionnaire. Recovered participants in ImmuneRACE Cohort 3 were defined as having two consecutive negative NP/OP PCR tests, clearance from a healthcare professional, or resolution of symptoms. Mobile phlebotomists in the prospective study collected whole blood, serum and a nasopharyngeal or oropharyngeal swab from every participant. Over a roughly 2-month period, participants in the prospective study had the option of providing additional blood draws and questionnaires. Blood samples from the prospective study were shipped frozen or at room temperature prior to DNA extraction.

TCRbeta CDR3 regions were amplified from genomic DNA by means of the immunoSEQ Assay, a bias-controlled multiplex PCR. On the authors' methods: Nucleated cell counts per sample were estimated from amplification of reference gene primers within the assay. Sequence reads were collapsed and filtered to measure the absolute abundance of every unique TCRbeta CDR3 rearrangement. For each sample, productive Simpson clonality was calculated as the square root of Simpson's diversity index across productive rearrangements. TCRdb provides this immuneACCESS table in a form limited to in-frame rearrangements. Some clones are lacking; in checked studies, under half of them reflect an unresolved V gene, and why the rest are absent is not known. V, J and clone size derive from that table, while D and trimming were established from the DNA sequence. The sample table shows a few hundred thousand clones, and roughly nine tenths are seen once. The top ten hold approximately 8% of the sample.

The source is a woman aged 55-70 years who had recovered from COVID-19. The sequenced material came from PBMCs or T cells enriched from blood (not recorded which).

The DNA sequence is given as TGCGCCAGCAGTGGGGGACTAGCGGGGAGCACAGATACGCAGTATTTT. This gives the protein CASSGGLAGSTDTQYF. The chain is encoded by TRBV10-1 joined to TRBJ2-3; 13 bases in the middle match TRBD2. Trimming accounts for 4 bases at V and 0 bases at J, while the number of junction bases matched to no gene is 1. Inclusive of the bounding cysteine and phenylalanine, the CDR3 is 16 residues long. The read is trimmed to its CDR3 DNA, 48 bases read in frame from base 1. Based on the germline V gene (reference sequence), the CDR1 and CDR2 sequences are WNHNN and SYGVQD.